The 25 T cell receptor beta chains listed next were all sequenced from one sample in a study of human T cells and chemical hapten exposure. TCRdb fed the 5' RACE reads into MiXCR, producing one record per CDR3 protein. The sample lists about 140,000 distinct CDR3 sequences; around 4.4% were seen once. The total RNA was obtained from whole blood that was not fractionated. The receptors were sampled from a female donor in good health.

This clonotype was found a few times. V is TRBV18 and J is TRBJ2-1; 9 bases are shared with TRBD1. J lost 1 base, V lost 1 base, and 8 bases had no gene match. Germline lookup yields CDR1 KGHSH and CDR2 LQKENI. The CDR3 extends over 18 amino acids. DNA for the CDR3: TGTGCCAGCTCACCACGAGGGTTGGGGACAGGGTCCTACAATGAGCAGTTCTTC. Its protein product is CASSPRGLGTGSYNEQFF.

The sample holds many counts of this clonotype. This chain uses TRBV12-3 or TRBV12-4 with TRBJ1-5; unclear D gene. The CDR3 consists of 12 residues. V gave up 0 bases and J gave up 9 bases, with 6 bases separating them. Here the CDR3 DNA reads TGTGCCAGCAGTTTAGCGCTCGGGCCCCAGCATTTT. It codes for CASSLALGPQHF.

Ten or more counts support this clonotype. This sequence joins TRBV3-1 and TRBJ1-2; weak D call: TRBD1 (5 bases). In germline, CDR1 is LGHDT, CDR2 YNNKEL (reference sequence). This CDR3 has 14 residues. V was pared by 1 base and J by 7 bases, with 13 bases between. The DNA of the CDR3 is TGTGCCAGCAGCCAAGTTGGGGCAGCGAGTGGCTACACCTTC. It encodes CASSQVGAASGYTF.

This clonotype was recorded many times. The rearrangement links TRBV4-3 to TRBJ1-6; a possible D gene is TRBD1 (6 bases). The CDR3 sequence is 18 residues long. The V end was cut by 0 bases, the J end by 4 bases, with 16 bases between. Per the germline V gene, CDR1 is LGHNA and CDR2 is YSLEER. The CDR3 is CASSQDHGRGYYNSPLHF. DNA for the CDR3: TGCGCCAGCAGCCAAGATCACGGCAGGGGTTATTATAATTCACCCCTCCACTTT.

Many counts were recorded for this clonotype. The chain uses TRBV20-1 and TRBJ2-7; 7 bases align to TRBD2. The CDR3 consists of 17 residues. Trimming at V came to 0 bases and at J to 7 bases, leaving 18 bases not matched to a gene. CDR1 and CDR2 (germline): DFQATT, SNEGSKA (reference sequence). As DNA, the CDR3 is TGCAGTGCTAGAGATGGGGGGGGAGGAGATTCATCGGGGGAGCAGTACTTC. This sequence encodes CSARDGGGGDSSGEQYF.

This clonotype was detected many times. The CDR3 protein is CASSPPRAGGPWNEQFF. The CDR3 DNA is TGTGCCAGCTCACCACCCCGAGCGGGGGGGCCGTGGAATGAGCAGTTCTTC. The V and J genes are TRBV18 and TRBJ2-1; 10 bases match TRBD2. Germline trimming cut 0 bases from V and 7 bases from J; bases unmatched to any gene: 9. CDR1 and CDR2 from the germline V gene are KGHSH and LQKENI. The CDR3 consists of 17 residues. The full variable domain, completed using reference TRBV18 and TRBJ2-1, is NAGVMQNPRHLVRRRGQEARLRCSPMKGHSHVYWYRQLPEEGLKFMVYLQKENIIDESGMPKERFSAEFPKEGPSILRIQQVVRGDSAAYFCASSPPRAGGPWNEQFFGPGTRLTVL.

In this sample, this clonotype turned up many times. The chain links TRBV10-3 to TRBJ2-1; TRBD1 aligns across 9 bases. The CDR3 length is 17 residues. J lost 7 bases, V lost 0 bases, and 10 bases had no gene match. The germline V gene has CDR1 ENHRY and CDR2 SYGVKD. CDR3 loop: CAISESPDRGLGNEQFF. CDR3 DNA sequence: TGTGCCATCAGTGAGTCCCCCGACAGGGGGTTAGGGAATGAGCAGTTCTTC.

This clonotype was recorded many times. This chain links TRBV12-3 or TRBV12-4 with TRBJ1-2; D remains unclear. Between the trimmed V and J ends, which lost 6 bases and 1 base, there was a span of 6 bases. This CDR3 contains 12 residues. The CDR3 loop reads CASSENNYGYTF. CDR3 DNA: TGTGCCAGCAGCGAGAATAACTATGGCTACACCTTC.

This clonotype has ten or more counts. The V call is TRBV7-6, the J call TRBJ2-7, with D unclear. Trimming shortened V by 2 bases and J by 0 bases, and 11 bases separated the two germline ends. This CDR3 comprises 15 residues. Looked up from germline, CDR1 is SGHVS and CDR2 is FNYEAQ. CDR3: CASSLYSAFSYEQYF. CDR3 DNA sequence: TGTGCCAGCAGCTTATATTCAGCTTTCTCCTACGAGCAGTACTTC.

This clonotype was found a few times. The chain combines TRBV7-2 with TRBJ1-2; no firm D call. Germline CDR1 is SGHTA and CDR2 is FQGNSA. V was trimmed by 5 bases and J by 1 base, leaving 11 bases between them. The CDR3 spans 14 residues. CDR3 DNA: TGTGCCAGCAGCCCCTTCAAGATTAACTATGGCTACACCTTC. Amino acid sequence: CASSPFKINYGYTF.

Only a few counts were recorded for this clonotype. V usage is TRBV6-2 or TRBV6-3 and J usage is TRBJ2-7; 9 bases are a match to TRBD2. Per germline, CDR1 MNHEY and CDR2 SVGEGT. This CDR3 spans 12 amino acids. V shed 5 bases and J 10 bases; nucleotides not matched to a gene: 6. The CDR3 sequence: CASSPRGGDQYF. The CDR3 DNA is TGTGCCAGCAGTCCGCGCGGGGGGGATCAGTACTTC.

This clonotype was seen a handful of times. A much larger clone differs by one base, so this may be a read error. The rearrangement links TRBV7-9 to TRBJ2-7, with unresolved D. Germline loops: CDR1 SEHNR, CDR2 FQNEAQ (reference sequence). Between the trimmed V and J ends, which lost 5 bases and 2 bases, there was a span of 7 bases. The CDR3 length is 12 residues. The CDR3 reads CASSRRAYEQYF. DNA of the CDR3: TGTGCCAGCAGCCGACGAGCCTACGAGCAGTACTTC.

This clonotype was counted at least ten times. The V gene is TRBV2, the J gene TRBJ1-2; D may be TRBD1 (6 bases). This CDR3 is 14 amino acids long. The V gene lost 7 bases and the J gene lost 5 bases, with 17 bases spanning the gap. Germline V lookup: CDR1 SNHLY, CDR2 FYNNEI. This CDR3 reads CASTKDGGIYGYTF. DNA of the CDR3: TGTGCCAGCACCAAGGACGGGGGCATATATGGCTACACCTTC.

At least ten counts were recorded for this clonotype. CDR3 sequence: CASRVAGSNPYEQYF. CDR3 sequence (DNA): TGTGCCAGCAGGGTAGCGGGGAGCAACCCGTACGAGCAGTACTTC. This chain connects TRBV6-6 to TRBJ2-7, with 8 bases lining up with TRBD2. Germline lookup yields CDR1 MNHNY and CDR2 SVGAGI (reference sequence). This CDR3 contains 15 residues. V dropped 6 bases and J dropped 4; count of bases not matched to a gene: 11.

This clonotype was counted at least ten times. The rearrangement uses TRBV29-1 and TRBJ1-1; possible D gene TRBD1, 6 bases. CDR3 length: 11 amino acids. V was cut by 6 bases and J by 4 bases, with 9 bases left in between. The germline V gene encodes CDR1 SQVTM and CDR2 ANQGSEA. The CDR3 nucleotides read TGCAGCGTAGAACAGGGCACTGAAGCTTTCTTT. Its translation is CSVEQGTEAFF.

This clonotype was seen many times. An end of the junction does not agree with germline; a read error may underlie this. This chain uses TRBV5-1 with TRBJ2-1; TRBD1 aligns across 11 bases. Germline loops: CDR1 SGHRS, CDR2 YFSETQ. The CDR3 has 14 amino acids. For the CDR3, the DNA is TGTGCCAGCAGCTTGGGGACAGGGGGCAATGAGCAGTTCTTC. Its protein is CASSLGTGGNEQFF.

There are many counts of this clonotype. The V and J genes are TRBV28 and TRBJ2-7; 7 nucleotides match TRBD1. Looked up from germline, CDR1 is MDHEN and CDR2 is SYDVKM. CDR3 length: 15 residues. Trimming removed 6 bases from V and 0 bases from J; junction bases left unmatched: 8. The CDR3, as DNA: TGTGCCAGCAGCCCCCTCGGGACAGACTCCTACGAGCAGTACTTC. It codes for CASSPLGTDSYEQYF.

This clonotype was recorded at least ten times. This chain joins TRBV29-1 and TRBJ2-3; D unresolved. Germline V gives CDR1 SQVTM, CDR2 ANQGSEA. The CDR3 extends over 11 amino acids. V was shortened by 7 bases and J by 8 bases, with 13 bases between the two germline ends. Here the CDR3 DNA reads TGCAGCGCTAAATATTTATCTACGCAGTATTTT. Protein sequence: CSAKYLSTQYF.

This clonotype occurred many times. The J gene is TRBJ1-2, the V gene TRBV4-1, with D possibly being TRBD1 (5 bases). This CDR3 region has 14 residues. V was shortened by 7 bases and J by 5 bases, with 17 bases between the two germline ends. Germline CDR1 MGHRA, CDR2 YSYEKL. The CDR3 spells CASTRSGTQYGYTF. DNA of the CDR3: TGCGCCAGCACCAGATCAGGGACTCAGTATGGCTACACCTTC.

There are many counts of this clonotype. The J gene is TRBJ2-5, the V gene TRBV20-1; maybe TRBD2 (5 bases). CDR1 is DFQATT, CDR2 SNEGSKA, per germline (reference sequence). V was clipped by 3 bases and J by 1 base, with 18 bases between them. CDR3 length equals 16 residues. This CDR3 is CSASWAVLGSQETQYF. The CDR3 DNA is TGCAGTGCTAGTTGGGCCGTACTGGGGAGCCAAGAGACCCAGTACTTC.

The sample holds many counts of this clonotype. This chain connects TRBV10-3 to TRBJ2-6, with D perhaps matching TRBD1 (5 bases). The germline V gene encodes CDR1 ENHRY and CDR2 SYGVKD. Deletions cut 6 bases from V and 0 bases from J, with 9 bases between. The CDR3 is 15 amino acids. CDR3 bases: TGTGCCATCAGCGCAGGGTTCTCTGGGGCCAACGTCCTGACTTTC. Residues: CAISAGFSGANVLTF.

This clonotype was counted many times. This chain links TRBV4-3 with TRBJ2-3; D is uncertain. V dropped 0 bases and J dropped 3 bases, with 13 bases sitting between them. The CDR3 covers 16 residues. Germline lookup yields CDR1 LGHNA and CDR2 YSLEER. The CDR3 DNA reads as TGCGCCAGCAGCCAAGATTCCGGGCCACTGACAGATACGCAGTATTTT. It is translated as CASSQDSGPLTDTQYF.

This clonotype showed up just a few times. The genes are TRBV5-1 and TRBJ1-6; D unresolved. V was pared by 0 bases and J by 11 bases, with 15 bases between. Germline CDR1 is SGHRS and CDR2 is YFSETQ. The CDR3 sequence is 15 residues long. In DNA, the CDR3 is TGCGCCAGCAGCTTGGAGCCAGGCGTGAATGCACCCCTCCACTTT. This encodes CASSLEPGVNAPLHF.

Ten or more counts support this clonotype. The rearrangement links TRBV29-1 to TRBJ1-2; the match to TRBD1 covers 7 bases. CDR1 SQVTM and CDR2 ANQGSEA come from the germline V gene. J lost 4 bases, V lost 8 bases, and 4 bases had no gene match. The CDR3 covers 11 residues. This CDR3 is CSFRQGYGYTF. CDR3 DNA sequence: TGCAGCTTTCGACAGGGCTATGGCTACACCTTC.

Many counts were recorded for this clonotype. V usage is TRBV5-6 and J usage is TRBJ2-7, with TRBD1 identical over 9 bases. The CDR3 contains 15 residues. From germline, CDR1 is SGHDT and CDR2 YYEEEE. Trimming at V came to 4 bases and at J to 3 bases, leaving 8 bases not matched to a gene. CDR3 sequence (DNA): TGTGCCAGCAGCCAAGGACAGGGGTTGATCTACGAGCAGTACTTC. This encodes CASSQGQGLIYEQYF.